The sequence of this TCR beta chain was determined in a study of T cell repertoires in cytomegalovirus infection. For the study at large: In public TCR beta signatures, there were indications of both CMV infection and matching HLA type. Findings and caveats of the study: CMV-specific HLA-C-restricted TCR beta clonotypes dominated the ex vivo response.

As for this clonotype: Its cognate antigen is unknown.

V gave up 4 bases and J gave up 6 bases, with 12 bases separating them. The germline CDR1 and CDR2 sequences are SGHTA and FQGNSA. The CDR3 runs to 14 residues. TCRdb recomputed calls from the reads with MiXCR, one row per CDR3 protein. The sample carries around 750,000 distinct CDR3 sequences, about 30% recorded once. The specimen was cultured CD8+ T cells from PBMCs, collected from culture after CMV antigen stimulation. This clonotype was obtained from a human donor in good health (CMV status not recorded). Some clones in this sample may be carry-over from other donors' samples. The chain carries TRBV7-2 and TRBJ1-4; a weak D match, TRBD1 (5 bases). The CDR3 sequence is CASSSRDGDEKLFF. In DNA form, the CDR3 reads TGTGCCAGCAGCTCCCGGGACGGAGATGAAAAACTGTTTTTT.